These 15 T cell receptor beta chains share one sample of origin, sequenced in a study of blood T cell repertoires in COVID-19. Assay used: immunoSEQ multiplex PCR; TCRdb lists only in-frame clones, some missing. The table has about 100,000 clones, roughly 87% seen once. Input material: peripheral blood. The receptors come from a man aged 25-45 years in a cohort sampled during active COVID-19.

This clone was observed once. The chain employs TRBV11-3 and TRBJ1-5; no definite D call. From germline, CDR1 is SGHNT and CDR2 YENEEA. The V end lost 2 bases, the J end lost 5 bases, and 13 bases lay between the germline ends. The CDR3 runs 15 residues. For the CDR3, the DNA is TGTGCCAGCAGCTTACTGAAAATTATAGATCAGCCCCAGCATTTT. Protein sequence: CASSLLKIIDQPQHF.

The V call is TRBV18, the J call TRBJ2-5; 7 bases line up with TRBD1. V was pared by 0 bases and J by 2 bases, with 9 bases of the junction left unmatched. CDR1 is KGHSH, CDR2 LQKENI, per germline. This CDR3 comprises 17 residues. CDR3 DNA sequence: TGTGCCAGCTCACCACCCAACCGGGACAGAGATCAAGAGACCCAGTACTTC. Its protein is CASSPPNRDRDQETQYF. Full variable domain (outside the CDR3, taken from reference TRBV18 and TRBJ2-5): NAGVMQNPRHLVRRRGQEARLRCSPMKGHSHVYWYRQLPEEGLKFMVYLQKENIIDESGMPKERFSAEFPKEGPSILRIQQVVRGDSAAYFCASSPPNRDRDQETQYFGPGTRLLVL.

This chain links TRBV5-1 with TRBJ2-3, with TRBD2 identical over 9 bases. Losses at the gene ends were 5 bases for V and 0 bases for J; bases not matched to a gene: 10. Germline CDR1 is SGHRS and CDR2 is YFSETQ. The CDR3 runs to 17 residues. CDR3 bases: TGCGCCAGCAGGGTCATGGGCCTAGCGGGGAGCACAGATACGCAGTATTTT. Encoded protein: CASRVMGLAGSTDTQYF.

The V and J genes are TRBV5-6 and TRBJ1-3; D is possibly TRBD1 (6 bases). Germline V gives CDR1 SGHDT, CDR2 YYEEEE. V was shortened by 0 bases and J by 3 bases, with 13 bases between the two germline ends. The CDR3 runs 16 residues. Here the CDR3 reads CASSLEAGAFGNTIYF. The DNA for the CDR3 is TGTGCCAGCAGCTTGGAGGCGGGGGCATTTGGAAACACCATATATTTT.

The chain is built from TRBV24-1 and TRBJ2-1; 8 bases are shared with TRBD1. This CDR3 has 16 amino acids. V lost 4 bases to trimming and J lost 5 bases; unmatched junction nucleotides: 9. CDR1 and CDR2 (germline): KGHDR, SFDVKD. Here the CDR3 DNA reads TGTGCCACCAGTGACACGCAGGGGGCGGGAAACAATGAGCAGTTCTTC. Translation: CATSDTQGAGNNEQFF.

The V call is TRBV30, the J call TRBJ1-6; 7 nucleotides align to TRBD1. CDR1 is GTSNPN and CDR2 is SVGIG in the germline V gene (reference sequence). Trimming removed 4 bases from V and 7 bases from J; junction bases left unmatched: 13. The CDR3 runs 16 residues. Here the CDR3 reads CAWTGGTSVWNSPLHF. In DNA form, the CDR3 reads TGTGCCTGGACAGGGGGGACCTCGGTTTGGAATTCACCCCTCCACTTT.

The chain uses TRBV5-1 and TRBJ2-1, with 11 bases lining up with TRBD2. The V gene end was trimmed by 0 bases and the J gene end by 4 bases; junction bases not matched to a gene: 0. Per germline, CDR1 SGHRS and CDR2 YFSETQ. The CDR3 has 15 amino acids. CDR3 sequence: CASSLASGGYNEQFF. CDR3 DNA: TGCGCCAGCAGCTTGGCTAGCGGGGGGTACAATGAGCAGTTCTTC.

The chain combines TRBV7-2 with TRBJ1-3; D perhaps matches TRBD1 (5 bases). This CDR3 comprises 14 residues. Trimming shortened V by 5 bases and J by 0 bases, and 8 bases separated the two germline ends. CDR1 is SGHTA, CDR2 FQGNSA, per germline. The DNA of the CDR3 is TGTGCCAGCAGCCGGGGGGGCTCTGGAAACACCATATATTTT. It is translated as CASSRGGSGNTIYF. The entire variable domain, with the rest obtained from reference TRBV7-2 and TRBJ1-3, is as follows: GAGVSQSPSNKVTEKGKDVELRCDPISGHTALYWYRQSLGQGLEFLIYFQGNSAPDKSGLPSDRFSAERTGGSVSTLTIQRTQQEDSAVYLCASSRGGSGNTIYFGEGSWLTVV.

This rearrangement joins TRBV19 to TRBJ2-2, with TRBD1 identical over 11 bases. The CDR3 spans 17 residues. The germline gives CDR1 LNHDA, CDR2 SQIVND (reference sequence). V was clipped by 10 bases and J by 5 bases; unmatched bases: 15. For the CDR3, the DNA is TGTGCCACGACTCCTGGACAGGGGGCTTCAGGGACCGGGGAGCTGTTTTTT. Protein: CATTPGQGASGTGELFF.

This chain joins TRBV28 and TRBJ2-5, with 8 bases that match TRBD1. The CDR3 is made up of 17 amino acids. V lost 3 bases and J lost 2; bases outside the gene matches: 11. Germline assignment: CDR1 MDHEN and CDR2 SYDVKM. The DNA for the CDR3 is TGTGCCAGCAGTTTGGGGCCCACAAACAGGGGGCAAGAGACCCAGTACTTC. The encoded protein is CASSLGPTNRGQETQYF.

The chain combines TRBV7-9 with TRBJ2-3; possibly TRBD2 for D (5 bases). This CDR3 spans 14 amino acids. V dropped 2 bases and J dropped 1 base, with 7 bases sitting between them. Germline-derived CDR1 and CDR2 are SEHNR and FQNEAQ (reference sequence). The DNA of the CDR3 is TGTGCCAGCAGCTTATTGGAGGGCACAGATACGCAGTATTTT. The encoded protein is CASSLLEGTDTQYF.

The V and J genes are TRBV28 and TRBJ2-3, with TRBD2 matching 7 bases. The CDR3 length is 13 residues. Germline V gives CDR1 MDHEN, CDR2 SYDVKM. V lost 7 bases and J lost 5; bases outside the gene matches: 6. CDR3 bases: TGTGCCAGCAACTTTGGGGGGGGAGATACGCAGTATTTT. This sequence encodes CASNFGGGDTQYF.

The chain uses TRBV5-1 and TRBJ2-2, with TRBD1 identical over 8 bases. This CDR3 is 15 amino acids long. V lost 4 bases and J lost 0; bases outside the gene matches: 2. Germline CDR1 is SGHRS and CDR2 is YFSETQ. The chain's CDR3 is CASSPGGANTGELFF. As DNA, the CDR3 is TGCGCCAGCAGCCCAGGGGGCGCGAACACCGGGGAGCTGTTTTTT.

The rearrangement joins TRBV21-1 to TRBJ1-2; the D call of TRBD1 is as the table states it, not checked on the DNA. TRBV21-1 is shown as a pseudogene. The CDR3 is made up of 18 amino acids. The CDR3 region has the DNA TGTGCCAGCAGCAAAGGTGGCCAGGGGCGGACCCGCGGCGATGGCTACACCTTC. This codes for CASSKGGQGRTRGDGYTF.

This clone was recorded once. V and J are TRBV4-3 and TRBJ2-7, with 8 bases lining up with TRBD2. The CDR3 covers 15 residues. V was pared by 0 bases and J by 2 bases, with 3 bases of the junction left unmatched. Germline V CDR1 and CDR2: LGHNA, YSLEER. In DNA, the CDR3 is TGCGCCAGCAGCCAAGATACGGGGGGGCCCTACGAGCAGTACTTC. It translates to CASSQDTGGPYEQYF.